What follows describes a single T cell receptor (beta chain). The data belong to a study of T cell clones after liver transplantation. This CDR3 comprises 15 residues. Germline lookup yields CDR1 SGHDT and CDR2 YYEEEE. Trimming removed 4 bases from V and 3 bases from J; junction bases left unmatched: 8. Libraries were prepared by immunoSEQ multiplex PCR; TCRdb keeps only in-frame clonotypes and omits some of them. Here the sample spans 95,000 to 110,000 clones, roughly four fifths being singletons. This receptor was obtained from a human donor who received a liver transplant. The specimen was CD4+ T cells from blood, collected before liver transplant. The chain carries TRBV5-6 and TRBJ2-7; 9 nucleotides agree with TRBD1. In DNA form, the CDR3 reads TGTGCCAGCAGCGCCACCGGGACAGGGTTCTACGAGCAGTACTTC. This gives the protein CASSATGTGFYEQYF.